A single sample gave rise to the 17 T cell receptor beta chains below, sequenced in a study of cytomegalovirus exposure and HLA in healthy donors. PCR used 60 Vbeta primers and 13 Jbeta primers. This table comes from immunoSEQ multiplex PCR, and its TCRdb copy is limited to in-frame clones, with some not included. The repertoire includes approximately 130,000 clones, 80% to 90% of them detected once, and about 5.5% sits in the top ten. Sequences were obtained from PBMCs. Source of these receptors: a young woman in good health and CMV-seronegative.

This sequence joins TRBV7-8 and TRBJ1-5; 7 nucleotides align to TRBD1. The V gene end was trimmed by 5 bases and the J gene end by 9 bases; junction bases not matched to a gene: 19. Germline values: CDR1 SGHVS, CDR2 FQNEAQ. The CDR3 sequence is 17 residues long. Written as DNA, the CDR3 is TGTGCCAGCAGCCAGACTAGTACAGGGGCCCTGGGCAGGCCCCAGCATTTT. Its protein product is CASSQTSTGALGRPQHF.

V and J are TRBV16 and TRBJ1-5; possibly TRBD1 for D (5 bases). The CDR3 sequence is 16 residues long. With 0 bases removed from V and 7 bases from J, the gap between germline ends came to 16 bases. Per germline, CDR1 KGHSY and CDR2 FQNENV. The CDR3 loop reads CASSQSRPGFGQPQHF. The CDR3 DNA follows: TGTGCCAGCAGCCAATCGCGGCCAGGGTTCGGACAGCCCCAGCATTTT.

This chain connects TRBV4-2 to TRBJ2-7; 10 positions match TRBD2. CDR3 length: 16 residues. Germline loops: CDR1 LGHNA, CDR2 YNFKEQ. V lost 1 base and J lost 4; bases outside the gene matches: 7. The CDR3 coding sequence is TGTGCCAGCAGCCAAGTCTTCCAGCGGGAGGGGTACGAGCAGTACTTC. This encodes CASSQVFQREGYEQYF.

This chain joins TRBV2 and TRBJ2-6, with 10 bases that match TRBD1. Trimming removed 4 bases from V and 1 base from J; junction bases left unmatched: 7. Germline CDR1 reads SNHLY; CDR2 reads FYNNEI. The CDR3 is 18 residues long. CDR3 protein: CASSVFGTGVSGANVLTF. CDR3 DNA: TGTGCCAGCAGTGTTTTCGGGACAGGGGTTTCTGGGGCCAACGTCCTGACTTTC.

This clone was counted once. The chain combines TRBV4-2 with TRBJ2-2; D uncertain. In germline, CDR1 is LGHNA, CDR2 YNFKEQ. Deletions cut 3 bases from V and 6 bases from J, with 11 bases between. This CDR3 is 14 amino acids long. As DNA, the CDR3 is TGTGCCAGCAGCCACCCGACTCCGGCCGGGGAGCTGTTTTTT. Protein sequence: CASSHPTPAGELFF.

The chain recombines TRBV4-1 with TRBJ1-2; 8 bases are a match to TRBD1. The CDR3 is 16 residues long. Germline loops: CDR1 MGHRA, CDR2 YSYEKL. J was trimmed by 4 bases and V by 0 bases; bases with no gene match: 7. DNA of the CDR3: TGCGCCAGCAGCCAAGAACGACAGGGGATCGGCTATGGCTACACCTTC. This gives the protein CASSQERQGIGYGYTF.

The rearrangement joins TRBV27 to TRBJ2-3, with D tentatively TRBD2 (6 bases). CDR3 length: 14 amino acids. V shed 4 bases and J shed 3 bases, with 11 bases lying between them. The germline CDR1 and CDR2 sequences are MNHEY and SMNVEV (reference sequence). The CDR3 nucleotides read TGTGCCAGCAGTTGGGGGGAGTTGACAGATACGCAGTATTTT. Protein product: CASSWGELTDTQYF.

The V and J genes are TRBV27 and TRBJ1-1, with D possibly matching TRBD1 (5 bases). The CDR3 sequence is 15 residues long. In germline, CDR1 is MNHEY, CDR2 SMNVEV (reference sequence). Trimming stripped 6 bases from V and 5 bases from J, with 19 bases between. The CDR3, as DNA: TGTGCCAGCAGGGCCCTACGGGGGAGTAGTACTGAAGCTTTCTTT. Its protein is CASRALRGSSTEAFF.

The chain has TRBV18 and TRBJ1-3; no clear D gene. Germline loops: CDR1 KGHSH, CDR2 LQKENI. The CDR3 is 20 amino acids. V lost 5 bases and J lost 0, with 26 bases in between. The CDR3 nucleotides are TGTGCCAGCTCAGTCGGTTCTGGGGTCCTACGGACTTACTCTGGAAACACCATATATTTT. This encodes CASSVGSGVLRTYSGNTIYF.

This clone appeared a single time. This sequence joins TRBV5-4 and TRBJ2-3, with 10 bases aligning to TRBD2. Germline loops: CDR1 SGHNT, CDR2 YYREEE (reference sequence). The CDR3 consists of 16 residues. Germline trimming cut 3 bases from V and 5 bases from J; bases unmatched to any gene: 9. Here the CDR3 DNA reads TGTGCCAGCAGCTATAGGGCTAGCGGGAGAGGAGATACGCAGTATTTT. Encoded protein: CASSYRASGRGDTQYF.

This clone was observed once. The chain combines TRBV2 with TRBJ1-1; the match to TRBD1 covers 7 bases. With V trimmed by 6 bases and J by 0 bases, 10 bases remained unmatched. The V gene's germline CDR1 is SNHLY and CDR2 FYNNEI. This CDR3 is 16 amino acids long. CDR3 residues: CASSQTGQSLNTEAFF. Here the CDR3 DNA reads TGTGCCAGCAGCCAGACGGGACAGAGTTTGAACACTGAAGCTTTCTTT.

The chain recombines TRBV28 with TRBJ1-2; TRBD1 might be the D (6 bases). V lost 5 bases and J 0 bases, leaving 13 bases between the germline ends. Per germline, CDR1 MDHEN and CDR2 SYDVKM. This CDR3 comprises 15 residues. The CDR3 DNA is TGTGCCAGCAGTCTTATGACAGGATCTAACTATGGCTACACCTTC. Translated, it gives CASSLMTGSNYGYTF.

The chain joins TRBV15 to TRBJ2-3, with 9 bases aligning to TRBD2. V gave up 4 bases and J gave up 3 bases; unmatched junction bases: 14. The CDR3 is made up of 18 amino acids. Germline V gene sequence: CDR1 LNHNV, CDR2 YYDKDF (reference sequence). The CDR3 DNA reads TGTGCCACCAGCAATGCTAGCGGGATTTACGGCAGGACAGATACGCAGTATTTT. As protein: CATSNASGIYGRTDTQYF.

The chain combines TRBV27 with TRBJ2-7; 9 nucleotides match TRBD2. The CDR3 is 16 amino acids. J gave up 0 bases and V 4 bases, and 7 bases lay outside the gene matches. CDR1 is MNHEY, CDR2 SMNVEV, per germline (reference sequence). The CDR3 loop reads CASSSLKREDSYEQYF. DNA of the CDR3: TGTGCCAGCAGTTCCCTTAAGCGGGAGGACTCCTACGAGCAGTACTTC.

This clone was seen a few times. The V and J genes are TRBV6-6 and TRBJ2-7; the D gene is possibly TRBD2 (5 bases). CDR1 is MNHNY and CDR2 is SVGAGI in the germline V gene (reference sequence). Trimming cost V 2 bases and J 5 bases, with 13 bases left between them. CDR3 length: 14 amino acids. CDR3: CASSYEGDYHEQYF. The CDR3 DNA is TGTGCCAGCAGTTACGAAGGTGACTACCACGAGCAGTACTTC.

The chain links TRBV29-1 to TRBJ2-2; possible D gene TRBD1, 7 bases. Trimming left V 3 bases short and J 6 bases short, with 11 bases between. The CDR3 covers 13 residues. Per germline, CDR1 SQVTM and CDR2 ANQGSEA. CDR3 sequence (DNA): TGCAGCGTTGATACAGGGGAGGCCGGGGAGCTGTTTTTT. This encodes CSVDTGEAGELFF.

The chain combines TRBV7-9 with TRBJ1-2; perhaps TRBD1 as D (6 bases). CDR1 and CDR2 from the germline V gene are SEHNR and FQNEAQ (reference sequence). This CDR3 contains 16 residues. V was clipped by 5 bases and J by 2 bases, with 18 bases between them. The CDR3 DNA reads TGTGCCAGCAGCCCCGGGACACATGAGTGGAACTATGGCTACACCTTC. It yields the protein CASSPGTHEWNYGYTF.